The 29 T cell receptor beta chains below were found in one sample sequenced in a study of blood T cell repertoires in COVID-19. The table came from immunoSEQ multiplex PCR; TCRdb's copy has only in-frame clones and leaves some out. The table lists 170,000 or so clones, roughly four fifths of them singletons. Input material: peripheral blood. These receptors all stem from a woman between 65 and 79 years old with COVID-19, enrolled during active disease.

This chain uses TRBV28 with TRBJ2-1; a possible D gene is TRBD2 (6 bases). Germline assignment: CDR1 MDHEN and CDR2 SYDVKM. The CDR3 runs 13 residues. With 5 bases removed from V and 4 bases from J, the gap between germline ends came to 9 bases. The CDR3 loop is CASSAGGYNEQFF. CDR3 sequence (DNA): TGTGCCAGCAGTGCTGGGGGGTACAATGAGCAGTTCTTC. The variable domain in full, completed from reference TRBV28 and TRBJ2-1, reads DVKVTQSSRYLVKRTGEKVFLECVQDMDHENMFWYRQDPGLGLRLIYFSYDVKMKEKGDIPEGYSVSREKKERFSLILESASTNQTSMYLCASSAGGYNEQFFGPGTRLTVL.

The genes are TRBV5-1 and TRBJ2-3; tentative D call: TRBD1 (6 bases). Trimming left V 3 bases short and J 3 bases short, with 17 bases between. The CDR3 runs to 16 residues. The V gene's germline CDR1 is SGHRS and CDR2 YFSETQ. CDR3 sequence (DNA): TGCGCCAGCAGCTCAGGACATATACAGGGAACAGATACGCAGTATTTT. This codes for CASSSGHIQGTDTQYF.

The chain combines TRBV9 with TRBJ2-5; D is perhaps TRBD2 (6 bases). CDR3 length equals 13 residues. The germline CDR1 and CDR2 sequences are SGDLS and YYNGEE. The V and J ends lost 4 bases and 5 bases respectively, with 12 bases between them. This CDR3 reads CASSYRGLETQYF. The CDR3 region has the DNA TGTGCCAGCAGCTACCGGGGGTTGGAGACCCAGTACTTC.

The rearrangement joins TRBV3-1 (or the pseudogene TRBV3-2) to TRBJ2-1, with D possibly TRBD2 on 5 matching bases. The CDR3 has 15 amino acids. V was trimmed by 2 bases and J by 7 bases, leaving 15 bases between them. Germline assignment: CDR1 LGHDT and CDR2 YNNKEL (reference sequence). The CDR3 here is CASSQTAAPRNEQFF. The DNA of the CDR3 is TGTGCCAGCAGCCAAACAGCGGCCCCAAGAAATGAGCAGTTCTTC.

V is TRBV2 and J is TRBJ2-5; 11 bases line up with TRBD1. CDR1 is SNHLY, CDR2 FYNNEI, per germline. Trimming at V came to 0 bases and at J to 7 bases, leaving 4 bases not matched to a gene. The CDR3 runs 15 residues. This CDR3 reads CASSEARTGGSTQYF. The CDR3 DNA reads TGTGCCAGCAGTGAAGCGAGGACAGGGGGCTCGACCCAGTACTTC. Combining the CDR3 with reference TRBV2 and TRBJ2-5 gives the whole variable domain EPEVTQTPSHQVTQMGQEVILRCVPISNHLYFYWYRQILGQKVEFLVSFYNNEISEKSEIFDDQFSVERPDGSNFTLKIRSTKLEDSAMYFCASSEARTGGSTQYFGPGTRLLVL.

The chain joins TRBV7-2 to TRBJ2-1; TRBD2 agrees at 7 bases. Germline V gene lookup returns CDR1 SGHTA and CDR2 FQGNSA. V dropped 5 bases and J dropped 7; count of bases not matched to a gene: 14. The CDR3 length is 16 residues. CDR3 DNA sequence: TGTGCCAGCAGCCCCCCGAGCGGGATCCCTGGAAATGAGCAGTTCTTC. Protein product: CASSPPSGIPGNEQFF.

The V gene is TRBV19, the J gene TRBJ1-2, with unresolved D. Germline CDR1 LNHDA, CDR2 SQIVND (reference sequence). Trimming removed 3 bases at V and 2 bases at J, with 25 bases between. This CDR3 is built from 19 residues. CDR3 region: CASSMSHGAGSLNNYGYTF. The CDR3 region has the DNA TGTGCCAGTAGTATGAGTCATGGAGCTGGCAGCCTGAACAACTATGGCTACACCTTC.

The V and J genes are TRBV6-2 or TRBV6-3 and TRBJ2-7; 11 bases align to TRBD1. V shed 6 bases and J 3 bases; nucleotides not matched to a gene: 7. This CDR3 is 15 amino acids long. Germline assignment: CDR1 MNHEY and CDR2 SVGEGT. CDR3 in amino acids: CASSERGTGGYEQYF. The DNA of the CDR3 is TGTGCCAGCAGCGAGCGGGGGACAGGGGGCTACGAGCAGTACTTC.

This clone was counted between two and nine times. CDR3 in DNA: TGTGCCAGCAGGAATCCGGGACAGGGCTATAATTCACCCCTCCACTTT. It specifies CASRNPGQGYNSPLHF. The J gene is TRBJ1-6, the V gene TRBV28, with TRBD1 identical over 9 bases. With V trimmed by 6 bases and J by 3 bases, 6 bases remained unmatched. The germline gives CDR1 MDHEN, CDR2 SYDVKM. CDR3 length: 16 residues.

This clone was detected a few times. The CDR3 DNA is TGTGCCATCAGTGAATTCAGGGGTCAAGAGCAGTTCTTC. Encoded protein: CAISEFRGQEQFF. This rearrangement joins TRBV10-3 to TRBJ2-1, with a weak D call TRBD1 (6 bases). V dropped 3 bases and J dropped 10 bases, with 13 bases sitting between them. This CDR3 is built from 13 residues. The V gene's germline CDR1 is ENHRY and CDR2 SYGVKD.

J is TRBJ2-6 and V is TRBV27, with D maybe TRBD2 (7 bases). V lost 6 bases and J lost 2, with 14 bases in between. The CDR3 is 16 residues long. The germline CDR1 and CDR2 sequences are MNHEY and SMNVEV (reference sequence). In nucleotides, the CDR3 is TGTGCCAGCAGGCTGCTAGGGGGGGCTGGGGCCAACGTCCTGACTTTC. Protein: CASRLLGGAGANVLTF.

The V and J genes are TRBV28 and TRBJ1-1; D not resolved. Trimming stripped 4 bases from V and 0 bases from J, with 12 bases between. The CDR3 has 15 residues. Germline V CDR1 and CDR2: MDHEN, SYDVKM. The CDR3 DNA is TGTGCCAGCAGTTCCCCAGGAGGAATGAACACTGAAGCTTTCTTT. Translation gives CASSSPGGMNTEAFF.

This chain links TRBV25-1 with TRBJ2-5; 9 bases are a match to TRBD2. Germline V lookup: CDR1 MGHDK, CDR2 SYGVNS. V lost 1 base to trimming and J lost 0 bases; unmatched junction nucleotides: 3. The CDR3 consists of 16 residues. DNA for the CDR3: TGTGCCAGCAGTGAATTGAGCGGGAGGTACCAAGAGACCCAGTACTTC. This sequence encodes CASSELSGRYQETQYF. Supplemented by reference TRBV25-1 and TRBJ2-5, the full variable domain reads EADIYQTPRYLVIGTGKKITLECSQTMGHDKMYWYQQDPGMELHLIHYSYGVNSTEKGDLSSESTVSRIRTEHFPLTLESARPSHTSQYLCASSELSGRYQETQYFGPGTRLLVL.

CDR3 region: CASSMLDSAGETQYF. The CDR3 coding sequence is TGTGCCAGTAGTATGTTGGACTCCGCTGGGGAGACCCAGTACTTC. The chain is built from TRBV19 and TRBJ2-5, with D perhaps matching TRBD2 (5 bases). The V gene lost 3 bases and the J gene lost 5 bases, with 16 bases spanning the gap. The V gene's germline CDR1 is LNHDA and CDR2 SQIVND (reference sequence). The CDR3 loop spans 15 amino acids.

Here the CDR3 reads CASGGSGVTQYF. CDR3 in DNA: TGTGCCAGCGGAGGGTCCGGGGTAACCCAGTACTTC. The chain uses TRBV2 and TRBJ2-5; possible D gene TRBD2, 6 bases. The germline V gene encodes CDR1 SNHLY and CDR2 FYNNEI. The CDR3 has 12 amino acids. V was trimmed by 8 bases and J by 8 bases, leaving 15 bases between them.

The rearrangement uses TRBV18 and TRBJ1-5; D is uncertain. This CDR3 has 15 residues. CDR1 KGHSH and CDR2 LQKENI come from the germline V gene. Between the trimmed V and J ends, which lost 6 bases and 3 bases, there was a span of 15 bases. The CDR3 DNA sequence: TGTGCCAGCTCGCAGGTACCGGGAAACAATCAGCCCCAGCATTTT. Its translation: CASSQVPGNNQPQHF.

CDR3: CATSDGLAGEGETQYF. CDR3 nucleotides: TGTGCCACCAGTGATGGACTAGCGGGAGAGGGAGAGACCCAGTACTTC. The chain recombines TRBV24-1 with TRBJ2-5; 13 bases are shared with TRBD2. Per the germline V gene, CDR1 is KGHDR and CDR2 is SFDVKD. The CDR3 is made up of 16 amino acids. Germline trimming cut 3 bases from V and 4 bases from J; bases unmatched to any gene: 4.

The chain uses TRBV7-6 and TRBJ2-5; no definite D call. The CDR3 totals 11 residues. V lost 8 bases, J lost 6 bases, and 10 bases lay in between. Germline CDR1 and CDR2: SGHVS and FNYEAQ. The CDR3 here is CASPFAKTQYF. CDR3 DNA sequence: TGTGCCAGCCCCTTTGCGAAGACCCAGTACTTC. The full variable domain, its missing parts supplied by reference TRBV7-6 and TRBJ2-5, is GAGVSQSPRYKVTKRGQDVALRCDPISGHVSLYWYRQALGQGPEFLTYFNYEAQQDKSGLPNDRFSAERPEGSISTLTIQRTEQRDSAMYRCASPFAKTQYFGPGTRLLVL.

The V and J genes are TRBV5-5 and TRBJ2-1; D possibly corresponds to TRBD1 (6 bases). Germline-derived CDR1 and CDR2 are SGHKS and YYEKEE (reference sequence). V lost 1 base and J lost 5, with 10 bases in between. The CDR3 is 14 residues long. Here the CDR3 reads CASSLQGPNNEQFF. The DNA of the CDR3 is TGTGCCAGCAGCTTGCAGGGGCCCAACAATGAGCAGTTCTTC.

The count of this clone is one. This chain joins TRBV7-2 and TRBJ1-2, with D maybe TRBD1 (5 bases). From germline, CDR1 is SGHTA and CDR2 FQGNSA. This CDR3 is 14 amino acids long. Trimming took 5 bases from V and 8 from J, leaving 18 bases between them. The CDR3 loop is CASSQDPQVKGYTF. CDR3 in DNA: TGTGCCAGCAGCCAAGACCCACAGGTTAAGGGCTACACCTTC.

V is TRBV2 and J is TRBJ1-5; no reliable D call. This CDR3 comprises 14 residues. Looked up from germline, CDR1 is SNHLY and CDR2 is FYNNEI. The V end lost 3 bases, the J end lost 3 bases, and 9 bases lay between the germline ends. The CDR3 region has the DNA TGTGCCAGCAGTGACAGTTCCACCAATCAGCCCCAGCATTTT. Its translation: CASSDSSTNQPQHF.

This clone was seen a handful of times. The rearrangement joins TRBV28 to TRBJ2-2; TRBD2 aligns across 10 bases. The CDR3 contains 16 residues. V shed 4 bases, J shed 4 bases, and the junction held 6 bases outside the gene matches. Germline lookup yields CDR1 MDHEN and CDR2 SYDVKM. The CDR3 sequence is CASSYRTSGGTGELFF. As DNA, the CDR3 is TGTGCCAGCAGTTACAGGACTAGCGGAGGCACCGGGGAGCTGTTTTTT.

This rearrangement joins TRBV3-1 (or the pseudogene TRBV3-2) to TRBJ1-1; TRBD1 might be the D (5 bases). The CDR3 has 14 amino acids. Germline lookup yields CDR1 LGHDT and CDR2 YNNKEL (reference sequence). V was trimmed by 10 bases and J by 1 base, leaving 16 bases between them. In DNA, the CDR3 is TGTGCCACCAAGCGGGGGAACCAGAACACTGAAGCTTTCTTT. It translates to CATKRGNQNTEAFF.

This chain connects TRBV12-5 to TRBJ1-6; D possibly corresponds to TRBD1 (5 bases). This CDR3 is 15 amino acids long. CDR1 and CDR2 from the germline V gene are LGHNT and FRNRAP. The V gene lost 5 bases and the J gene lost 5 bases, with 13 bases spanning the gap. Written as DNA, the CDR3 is TGTGCTAGTGGTCCCCCCTTACAGGATAATTCACCCCTCCACTTT. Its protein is CASGPPLQDNSPLHF. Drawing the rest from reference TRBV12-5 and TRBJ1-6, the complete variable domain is DARVTQTPRHKVTEMGQEVTMRCQPILGHNTVFWYRQTMMQGLELLAYFRNRAPLDDSGMPKDRFSAEMPDATLATLKIQPSEPRDSAVYFCASGPPLQDNSPLHFGNGTRLTVT.

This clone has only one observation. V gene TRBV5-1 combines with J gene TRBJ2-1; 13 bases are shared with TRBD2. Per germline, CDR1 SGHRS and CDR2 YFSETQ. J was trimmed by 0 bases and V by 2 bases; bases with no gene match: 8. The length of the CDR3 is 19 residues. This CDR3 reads CASSFGTSGTLSSYNEQFF. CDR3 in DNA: TGCGCCAGCAGCTTCGGGACTAGCGGGACCCTTAGCTCCTACAATGAGCAGTTCTTC.

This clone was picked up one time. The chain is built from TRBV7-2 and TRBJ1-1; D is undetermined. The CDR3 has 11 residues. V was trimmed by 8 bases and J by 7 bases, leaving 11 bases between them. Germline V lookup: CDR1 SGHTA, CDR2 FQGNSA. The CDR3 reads CASGNQDEAFF. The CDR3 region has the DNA TGTGCCAGCGGAAACCAGGATGAAGCTTTCTTT.

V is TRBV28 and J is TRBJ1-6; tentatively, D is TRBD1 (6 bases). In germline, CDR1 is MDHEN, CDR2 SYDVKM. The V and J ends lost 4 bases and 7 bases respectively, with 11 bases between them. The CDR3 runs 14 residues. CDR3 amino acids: CASSWTERNSPLHF. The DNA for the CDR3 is TGTGCCAGCAGTTGGACAGAGAGAAATTCACCCCTCCACTTT.

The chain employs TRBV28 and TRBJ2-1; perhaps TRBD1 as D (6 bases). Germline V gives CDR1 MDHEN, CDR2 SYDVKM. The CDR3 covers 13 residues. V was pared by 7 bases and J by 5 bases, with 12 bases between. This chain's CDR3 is CASTKTGNNEQFF. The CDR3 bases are TGTGCCAGCACCAAAACAGGGAACAATGAGCAGTTCTTC.

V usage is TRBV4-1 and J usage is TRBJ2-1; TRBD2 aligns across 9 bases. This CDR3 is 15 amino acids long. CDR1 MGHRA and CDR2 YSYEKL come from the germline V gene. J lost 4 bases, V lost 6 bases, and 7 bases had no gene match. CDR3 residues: CASRLAGLEYNEQFF. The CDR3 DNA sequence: TGCGCCAGCAGGCTAGCGGGGCTAGAGTACAATGAGCAGTTCTTC.